The next 2 T cell receptor beta chains were all read from a single sample in a study of CD8 T cells in ankylosing spondylitis. TCRdb reprocessed the 5' RACE reads with MiXCR, giving one entry per CDR3 protein. The data hold around 300,000 distinct CDR3 sequences, with roughly 14% observed a single time. Material: blood, either unsorted or a sorted T cell fraction (not recorded which). These receptors were obtained from a male donor with ankylosing spondylitis or in good health (not recorded which).

This clonotype was counted ten times or more. V is TRBV5-6 and J is TRBJ2-7; D call uncertain. Trimming pared 1 base from V and 0 bases from J, leaving 8 bases between. The CDR3 is made up of 14 amino acids. Germline lookup yields CDR1 SGHDT and CDR2 YYEEEE. This chain's CDR3 is CASSLSGSSYEQYF. The CDR3 nucleotides read TGTGCCAGCAGCTTGTCCGGAAGCTCCTACGAGCAGTACTTC.

The rearrangement links TRBV5-1 to TRBJ2-5, with D perhaps matching TRBD2 (7 bases). V shed 4 bases and J shed 5 bases, with 15 bases lying between them. The CDR3 consists of 14 residues. Germline CDR1 SGHRS, CDR2 YFSETQ. The CDR3 loop is CASSTGTIKETQYF. The CDR3 DNA follows: TGCGCCAGCAGCACAGGGACTATTAAGGAGACCCAGTACTTC. The entire variable domain, with the rest obtained from reference TRBV5-1 and TRBJ2-5, is as follows: KAGVTQTPRYLIKTRGQQVTLSCSPISGHRSVSWYQQTPGQGLQFLFEYFSETQRNKGNFPGRFSGRQFSNSRSEMNVSTLELGDSALYLCASSTGTIKETQYFGPGTRLLVL.